This T cell receptor (beta chain) was observed in a study of CXCR3-negative and CXCR3-positive naive CD8 T cells. At the level of the study: The libraries together contributed about 135 million TRB reads, each supplying about 1.5 +/- 0.3 million. Broader study findings: TRB CDR3s of CXCR3-positive naive cells were more hydrophobic than those of CXCR3-negative naive cells. Diversity in memory CD8+ cells fell much lower than the comparably high levels seen in both naive subsets. The TRBV-TRBJ usage of naive CXCR3-negative and CXCR3-positive cells was similar, but that of memory cells differed.

On this clonotype: The antigen is unknown.

The TRB cDNA libraries were prepared by 5' RACE with UMI labels. Using the 5' RACE reads, TCRdb records one entry per CDR3 protein without DNA. This table holds around 65,000 distinct CDR3 sequences. Germline CDR1 DFQATT, CDR2 SNEGSKA (reference sequence). There are 15 residues in the CDR3. The chain carries TRBV20-1 and TRBJ2-7; the TRBD1 assignment by TCRdb is unverifiable without DNA. Sequencing was carried out using naive CXCR3+ CD8+ T cells from blood. The sample's subset: CD45RO-CCR7+CD27+CD95- naive CD8+ T cells expressing CXCR3 (TNR3+). The TCR sequence derives from a human donor in good health. Some clones in this sample may be carry-over from other donors' samples. This CDR3 reads CSARDWAEGAYEQYF.